This entry features one T cell receptor beta chain sequence. Antigen: not known. Trimming took 0 bases from V and 3 from J, leaving 18 bases between them. This CDR3 contains 17 residues. CDR1 and CDR2 from the germline V gene are SGDLS and YYNGEE. This entry belongs to a study of cytomegalovirus exposure and HLA in healthy donors. Study results and limitations: The authors listed 180 or so TCR beta chains as cytomegalovirus-associated. Three CMV-associated chains proved CMV antigen-specific in vitro. Rarity characterized most TCR sequences, yet some public TCRs appeared in many donors.

60 Vbeta and 13 Jbeta primers were used in PCR. TCRdb's copy holds only in-frame clones and misses some; the assay was immunoSEQ multiplex PCR. Altogether 150,000 or so clones are present, 80% to 85% being singletons, with the ten largest covering around 0.98%. The sequence was collected from a man aged 30 to 39 in good health and CMV-seronegative. The V call is TRBV9, the J call TRBJ1-1, with D possibly TRBD1 on 5 matching bases. The sample was PBMCs. The CDR3 is CASSVGGRERGDTEAFF. The CDR3 DNA reads TGTGCCAGCAGCGTAGGGGGGAGGGAGAGAGGGGACACTGAAGCTTTCTTT.